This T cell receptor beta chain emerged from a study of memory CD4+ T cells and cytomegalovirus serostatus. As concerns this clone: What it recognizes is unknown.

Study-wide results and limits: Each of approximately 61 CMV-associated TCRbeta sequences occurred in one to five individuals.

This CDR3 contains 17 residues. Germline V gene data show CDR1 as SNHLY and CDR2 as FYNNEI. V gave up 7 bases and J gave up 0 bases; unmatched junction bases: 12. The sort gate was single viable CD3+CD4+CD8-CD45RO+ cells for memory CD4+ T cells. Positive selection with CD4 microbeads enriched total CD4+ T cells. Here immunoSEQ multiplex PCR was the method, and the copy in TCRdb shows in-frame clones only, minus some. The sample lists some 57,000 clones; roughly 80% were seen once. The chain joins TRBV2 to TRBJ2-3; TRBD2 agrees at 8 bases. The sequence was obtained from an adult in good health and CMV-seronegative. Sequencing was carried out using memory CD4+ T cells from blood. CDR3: CASTPGGLAASTDTQYF. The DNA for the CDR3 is TGTGCCAGCACCCCGGGAGGGCTAGCGGCCAGCACAGATACGCAGTATTTT.